This is a list of T cell receptor beta chains from one sample in a study of long-term antiretroviral therapy in people with HIV. The repertoire was sequenced with immunoSEQ multiplex PCR; TCRdb's copy has only in-frame clones and lacks some. This sample has 20,000 to 30,000 clones; 85% occur once, and the top ten carry about 9.5%. The sequenced sample was unsorted PBMCs, obtained 2.3 years after starting antiretroviral therapy. These receptors were taken from a man aged 35 to 55 with HIV. CDR3s include the opening cysteine and the closing phenylalanine or tryptophan. D genes are given only for firm matches.

CDR3aa,CDR3nt,v_gene,d_gene,j_gene
CASSVDPATEAFF,TGTGCCAGCAGCGTAGATCCGGCCACTGAAGCTTTCTTT,TRBV9,.,TRBJ1-1
CSVEGGASTYNEQFF,TGCAGCGTTGAAGGTGGCGCCAGTACCTACAATGAGCAGTTCTTC,TRBV29-1,.,TRBJ2-1
CASSILGDYTGELFF,TGTGCCAGTAGTATTCTGGGGGATTACACCGGGGAGCTGTTTTTT,TRBV19,.,TRBJ2-2
CASSLWDREVRGYTF,TGTGCCAGCAGCTTATGGGACAGGGAAGTTCGCGGCTACACCTTC,TRBV7-8,TRBD1,TRBJ1-2
CASSSSRQDEKLFF,TGTGCCAGCAGCTCATCCAGACAGGATGAAAAACTGTTTTTT,TRBV7-9,.,TRBJ1-4
CASSVDTGSNYGYTF,TGTGCCAGCAGCGTAGATACAGGGAGTAACTATGGCTACACCTTC,TRBV9,.,TRBJ1-2
CASSETGTGGGRQPQHF,TGTGCCAGCAGTGAGACCGGGACAGGGGGCGGAAGGCAGCCCCAGCATTTT,TRBV6-1,TRBD1,TRBJ1-5
CASSLVSPGPETDTQYF,TGCGCCAGCAGCTTGGTCTCGCCGGGGCCGGAAACAGATACGCAGTATTTT,TRBV5-1,.,TRBJ2-3
CASSQLTPGQFYNEQFF,TGCGCCAGCAGCCAATTAACACCGGGACAGTTTTACAATGAGCAGTTCTTC,TRBV4-1,TRBD1,TRBJ2-1
CASSPTSGDTQYF,TGTGCCAGCTCACCGACTAGCGGGGATACGCAGTATTTT,TRBV18,TRBD2,TRBJ2-3
CASSIGSGSFNEQFF,TGTGCCAGTAGTATCGGTAGCGGGTCGTTCAATGAGCAGTTCTTC,TRBV19,TRBD2,TRBJ2-1
CASSLGKDGTTYEQYF,TGTGCCAGCAGCTTAGGAAAGGACGGTACAACCTACGAGCAGTACTTC,TRBV7-8,.,TRBJ2-7
CASSSGRSSYNEQFF,TGTGCCAGCAGCTCGGGACGGAGCTCCTACAATGAGCAGTTCTTC,TRBV13,.,TRBJ2-1
CASSPGQGTAYEQYF,TGTGCCAGCAGCCCCGGACAGGGAACGGCCTACGAGCAGTACTTC,TRBV9,TRBD1,TRBJ2-7